Listed here are 9 T cell receptor beta chains from one sample, sequenced in a study of response to subunit inactivated influenza vaccine. MiXCR, run by TCRdb on the RT-PCR reads, gives a single entry per CDR3 protein. Among about 650,000 distinct CDR3 sequences listed, roughly 15% were seen once. Sample: PBMCs from blood, taken approximately 15 days before vaccination. The source of these receptors is a man between 50 and 59 years old who received an inactivated influenza vaccine.

The rearrangement links TRBV6-1 to TRBJ1-5, with D possibly TRBD1 on 5 matching bases. The CDR3 runs 15 residues. Deletions cut 7 bases from V and 0 bases from J, with 13 bases between. Germline assignment: CDR1 MNHNS and CDR2 SASEGT. CDR3: CASKEGRYSNQPQHF. The DNA for the CDR3 is TGTGCCAGCAAGGAGGGACGATATAGCAATCAGCCCCAGCATTTT.

This clonotype was found many times. The rearrangement links TRBV29-1 to TRBJ2-1; D possibly corresponds to TRBD1 (5 bases). CDR3 size: 15 residues. Germline V gene sequence: CDR1 SQVTM, CDR2 ANQGSEA. V shed 0 bases and J shed 0 bases, with 9 bases lying between them. This CDR3 reads CSVEDGASSYNEQFF. CDR3 DNA: TGCAGCGTTGAAGATGGGGCCAGCTCCTACAATGAGCAGTTCTTC.

The V gene is TRBV14, the J gene TRBJ2-3; tentatively, D is TRBD2 (6 bases). Trimming removed 2 bases from V and 0 bases from J, with 18 bases in between. Germline lookup yields CDR1 SGHDN and CDR2 FVKESK. The CDR3 totals 18 residues. As DNA, the CDR3 is TGTGCCAGCAGCCAAAGTCGGGGGAGCCGCCTAAGCACAGATACGCAGTATTTT. This sequence encodes CASSQSRGSRLSTDTQYF.

The chain joins TRBV20-1 to TRBJ2-3, with 7 bases identical to TRBD2. Germline CDR1 and CDR2: DFQATT and SNEGSKA (reference sequence). The trim removed 1 base at V and 0 bases at J, leaving 10 bases unmatched. This CDR3 region has 17 residues. The CDR3 DNA reads TGCAGTGCTAGAGCCTACGGGAGGACTTTGAGCACAGATACGCAGTATTTT. Amino acids: CSARAYGRTLSTDTQYF.

In regard to this clonotype: The junction differs from germline at one of its ends, possibly a read error. As DNA, the CDR3 is TGCGGTGCCGACCGGGGGGCCTATAATTCACCCCTCCACTTT. Translating it yields CGADRGAYNSPLHF. V and J are TRBV20-1 and TRBJ1-6; TRBD1 might be the D (5 bases). The CDR3 totals 14 residues. Germline lookup yields CDR1 DFQATT and CDR2 SNEGSKA (reference sequence).

J is TRBJ1-3 and V is TRBV7-2; D remains ambiguous. Germline assignment: CDR1 SGHTA and CDR2 FQGNSA. Trimming shortened V by 5 bases and J by 5 bases, and 4 bases separated the two germline ends. The CDR3 extends over 11 amino acids. The CDR3 sequence: CASSQRNTIYF. The CDR3 nucleotides are TGTGCCAGCAGCCAAAGAAACACCATATATTTT.

This clonotype was observed at least ten times. The rearrangement links TRBV9 to TRBJ2-7; D not certain. V was trimmed by 0 bases and J by 2 bases, leaving 12 bases between them. The V gene's germline CDR1 is SGDLS and CDR2 YYNGEE. The CDR3 loop spans 15 amino acids. The CDR3 region has the DNA TGTGCCAGCAGCGTAGGCCCCTCAGGAACCTACGAGCAGTACTTC. Translating it yields CASSVGPSGTYEQYF.

The chain is built from TRBV4-2 and TRBJ2-3; 7 bases match TRBD2. Trimming took 0 bases from V and 4 from J; bases not matched to a gene: 1. CDR1 and CDR2 from the germline V gene are LGHNA and YNFKEQ. The CDR3 sequence is 14 residues long. The CDR3 nucleotides are TGTGCCAGCAGCCAAGATGCGGGAGCAGATACGCAGTATTTT. This sequence encodes CASSQDAGADTQYF.

This clonotype was found a few times. The V gene is TRBV29-1, the J gene TRBJ2-5; D unresolved. Germline CDR1 and CDR2: SQVTM and ANQGSEA. The ends were cut back, 2 bases at V and 0 bases at J, with 4 bases in the middle. This CDR3 is 12 amino acids long. DNA of the CDR3: TGCAGCGTTGAACGTTACCAAGAGACCCAGTACTTC. It codes for CSVERYQETQYF.